This entry lists 3 T cell receptor beta chains sequenced from one sample in a study of early T cells in non-severe SARS-CoV-2 infection. TCRdb re-called the 5' RACE reads with MiXCR, one entry per CDR3 protein. The sample lists about 52,000 distinct CDR3 sequences; approximately 10% were seen once. Sequenced material: whole blood. The receptors here all came from an adult who was a healthcare worker with PCR-confirmed SARS-CoV-2 infection or an uninfected control (not recorded which).

This clonotype was counted only a few times. The chain uses TRBV27 and TRBJ1-2; D possibly corresponds to TRBD1 (6 bases). CDR1 and CDR2 from the germline V gene are MNHEY and SMNVEV (reference sequence). V lost 5 bases to trimming and J lost 1 base, with 14 bases between them. The CDR3 is 15 residues long. The CDR3: CASSPVTGFNYGYTF. The CDR3, as DNA: TGTGCCAGCAGTCCCGTGACAGGATTTAACTATGGCTACACCTTC.

This clonotype was observed at least ten times. V usage is TRBV6-2 or TRBV6-3 and J usage is TRBJ2-2; no definite D call. The germline V gene has CDR1 MNHEY and CDR2 SVGEGT. The CDR3 length is 16 residues. V gave up 2 bases and J gave up 0 bases, with 10 bases separating them. CDR3 protein: CASSYDRAPNTGELFF. The CDR3 DNA is TGTGCCAGCAGTTACGATCGGGCACCGAACACCGGGGAGCTGTTTTTT.

This clonotype came up many times. The chain couples TRBV19 to TRBJ2-2; 12 bases fit TRBD1. The J segment lost 5 bases and the V segment lost 8 bases, leaving 12 bases of the junction unmatched. The CDR3 has 17 residues. The germline CDR1 and CDR2 sequences are LNHDA and SQIVND (reference sequence). The CDR3 region has the DNA TGTGCCAGTTACCCCCGGGACAGGGGGCTGGGGACCGGGGAGCTGTTTTTT. Translation gives CASYPRDRGLGTGELFF.